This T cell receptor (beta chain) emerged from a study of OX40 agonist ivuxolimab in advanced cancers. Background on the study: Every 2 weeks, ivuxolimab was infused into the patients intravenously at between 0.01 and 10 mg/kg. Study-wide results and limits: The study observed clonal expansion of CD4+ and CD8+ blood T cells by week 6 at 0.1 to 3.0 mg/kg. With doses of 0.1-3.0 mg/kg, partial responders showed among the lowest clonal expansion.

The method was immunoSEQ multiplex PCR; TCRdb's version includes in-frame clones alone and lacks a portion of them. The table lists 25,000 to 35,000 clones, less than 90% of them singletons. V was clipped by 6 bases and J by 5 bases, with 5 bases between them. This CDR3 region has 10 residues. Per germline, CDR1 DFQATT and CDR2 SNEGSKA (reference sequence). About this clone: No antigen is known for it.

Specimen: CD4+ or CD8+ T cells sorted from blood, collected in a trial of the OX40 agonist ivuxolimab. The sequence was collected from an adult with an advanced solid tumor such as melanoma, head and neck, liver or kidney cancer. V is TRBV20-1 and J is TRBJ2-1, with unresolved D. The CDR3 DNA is TGCAGTGCCATTGACAATGAGCAGTTCTTC. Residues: CSAIDNEQFF.